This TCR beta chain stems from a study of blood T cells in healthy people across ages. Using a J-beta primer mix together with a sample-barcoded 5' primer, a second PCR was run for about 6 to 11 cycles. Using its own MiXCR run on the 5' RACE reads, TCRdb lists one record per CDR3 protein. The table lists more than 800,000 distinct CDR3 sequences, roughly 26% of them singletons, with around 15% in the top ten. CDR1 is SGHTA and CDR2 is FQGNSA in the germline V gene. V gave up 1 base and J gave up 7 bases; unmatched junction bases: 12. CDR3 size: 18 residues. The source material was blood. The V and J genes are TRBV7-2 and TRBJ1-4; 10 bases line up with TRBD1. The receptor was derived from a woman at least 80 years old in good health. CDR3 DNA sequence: TGTGCCAGCAGCTTAGTGCCGGGACAGGGGTCATTGGGTGAAAAACTGTTTTTT. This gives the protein CASSLVPGQGSLGEKLFF.